This TCR beta chain originates from a study of cytomegalovirus exposure and HLA in healthy donors. Study findings and constraints: Across donors, sequencing depth was assumed by presence/absence analyses to be roughly uniform. There were a few CMV-associated chains whose specificity for CMV antigens was confirmed in vitro. Several of the most significant clusters were apparently associated with common viral pathogens in a later analysis.

Note on this clone: Its antigen is unidentified.

With V trimmed by 10 bases and J by 8 bases, 13 bases remained unmatched. CDR1 and CDR2 from the germline V gene are MNHEY and SVGAGI. There are 14 residues in the CDR3. The PCR was carried out with 60 Vbeta primers and 13 Jbeta primers. TCRdb's copy holds only in-frame clones and misses some; the assay was immunoSEQ multiplex PCR. This table holds around 85,000 clones, 80% found once. Material: PBMCs. The genes are TRBV6-5 and TRBJ1-4, with 7 bases matching TRBD1. The origin of this receptor is a man over 45 in good health and CMV-seropositive. CDR3 nucleotide sequence: TGTGCCACCAGGGACAGTGCGATCGGCGAAAAACTGTTTTTT. Translating it yields CATRDSAIGEKLFF.